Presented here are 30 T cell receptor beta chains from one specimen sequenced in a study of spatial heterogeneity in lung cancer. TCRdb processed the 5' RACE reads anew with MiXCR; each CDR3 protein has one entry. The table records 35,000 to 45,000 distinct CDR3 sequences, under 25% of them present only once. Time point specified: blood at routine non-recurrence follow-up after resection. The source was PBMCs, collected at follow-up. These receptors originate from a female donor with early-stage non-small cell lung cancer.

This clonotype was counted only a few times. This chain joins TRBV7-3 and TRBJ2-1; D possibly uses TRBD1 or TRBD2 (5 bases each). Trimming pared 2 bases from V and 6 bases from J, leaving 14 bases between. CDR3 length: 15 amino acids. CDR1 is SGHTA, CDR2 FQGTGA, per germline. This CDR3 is CASSLGRIGTNEQFF. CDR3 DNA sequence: TGTGCCAGCAGCTTAGGCAGGATTGGGACCAATGAGCAGTTCTTC.

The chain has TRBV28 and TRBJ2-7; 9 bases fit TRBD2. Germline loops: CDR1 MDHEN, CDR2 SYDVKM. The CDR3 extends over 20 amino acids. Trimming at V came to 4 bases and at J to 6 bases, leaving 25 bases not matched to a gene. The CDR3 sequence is CASSSRAVSGRSPGLGEQYF. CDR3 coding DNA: TGTGCCAGCAGTTCCCGAGCCGTAAGCGGGAGGAGCCCAGGATTAGGCGAGCAGTACTTC.

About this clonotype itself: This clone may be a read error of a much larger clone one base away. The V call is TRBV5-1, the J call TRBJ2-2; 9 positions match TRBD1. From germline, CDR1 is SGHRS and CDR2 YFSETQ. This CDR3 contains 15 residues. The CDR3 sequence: CTSSLTQGAIGELFF. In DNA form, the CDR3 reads TGCACCAGCAGCTTAACACAGGGGGCTATCGGGGAGCTGTTTTTT.

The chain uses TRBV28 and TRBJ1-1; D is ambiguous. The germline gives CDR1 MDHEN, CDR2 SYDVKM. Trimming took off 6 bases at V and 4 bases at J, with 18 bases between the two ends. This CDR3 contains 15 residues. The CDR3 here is CASSDRFRRSTEAFF. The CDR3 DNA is TGTGCCAGCAGCGATCGCTTTCGCAGAAGCACTGAAGCTTTCTTT.

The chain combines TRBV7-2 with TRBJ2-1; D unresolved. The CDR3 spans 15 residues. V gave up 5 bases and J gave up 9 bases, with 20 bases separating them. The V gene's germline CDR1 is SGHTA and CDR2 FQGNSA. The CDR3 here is CASSLLLMGGGEQFF. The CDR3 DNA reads TGTGCCAGCAGCCTACTACTGATGGGCGGCGGTGAGCAGTTCTTC.

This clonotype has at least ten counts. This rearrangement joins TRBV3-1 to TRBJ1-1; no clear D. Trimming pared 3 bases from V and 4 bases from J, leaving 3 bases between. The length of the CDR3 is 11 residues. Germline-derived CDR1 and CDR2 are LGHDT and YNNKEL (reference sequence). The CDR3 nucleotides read TGTGCCAGCAGCCATCGCACTGAAGCTTTCTTT. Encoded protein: CASSHRTEAFF.

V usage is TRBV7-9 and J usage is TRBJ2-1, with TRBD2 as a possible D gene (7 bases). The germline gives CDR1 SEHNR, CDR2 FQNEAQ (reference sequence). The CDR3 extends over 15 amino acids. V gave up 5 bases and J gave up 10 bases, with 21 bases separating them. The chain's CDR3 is CASSLVKGGRREQFF. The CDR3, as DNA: TGTGCCAGCAGCCTAGTGAAGGGGGGGCGACGGGAGCAGTTCTTC. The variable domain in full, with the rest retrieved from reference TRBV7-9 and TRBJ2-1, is DTGVSQNPRHKITKRGQNVTFRCDPISEHNRLYWYRQTLGQGPEFLTYFQNEAQLEKSRLLSDRFSAERPKGSFSTLEIQRTEQGDSAMYLCASSLVKGGRREQFFGPGTRLTVL.

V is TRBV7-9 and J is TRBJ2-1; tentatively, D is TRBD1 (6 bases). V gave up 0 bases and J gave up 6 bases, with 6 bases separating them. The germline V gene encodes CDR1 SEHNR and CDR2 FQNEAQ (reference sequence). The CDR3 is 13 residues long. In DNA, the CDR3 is TGTGCCAGCAGCTTAGCGGGGGCCAATGAGCAGTTCTTC. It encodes CASSLAGANEQFF.

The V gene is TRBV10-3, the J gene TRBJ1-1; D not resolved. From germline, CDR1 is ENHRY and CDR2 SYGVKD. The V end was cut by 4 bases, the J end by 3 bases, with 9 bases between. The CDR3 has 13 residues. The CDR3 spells CAISAQDDTEAFF. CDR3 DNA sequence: TGTGCCATCAGTGCTCAAGATGACACTGAAGCTTTCTTT.

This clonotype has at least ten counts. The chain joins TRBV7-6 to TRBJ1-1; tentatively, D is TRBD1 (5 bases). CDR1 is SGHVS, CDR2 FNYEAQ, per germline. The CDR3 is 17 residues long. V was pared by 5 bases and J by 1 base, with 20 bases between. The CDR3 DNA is TGTGCCAGCAGCCTCGGGACCCTAAGGGCGTCGAACACTGAAGCTTTCTTT. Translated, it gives CASSLGTLRASNTEAFF. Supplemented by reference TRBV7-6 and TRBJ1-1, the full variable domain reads GAGVSQSPRYKVTKRGQDVALRCDPISGHVSLYWYRQALGQGPEFLTYFNYEAQQDKSGLPNDRFSAERPEGSISTLTIQRTEQRDSAMYRCASSLGTLRASNTEAFFGQGTRLTVV.

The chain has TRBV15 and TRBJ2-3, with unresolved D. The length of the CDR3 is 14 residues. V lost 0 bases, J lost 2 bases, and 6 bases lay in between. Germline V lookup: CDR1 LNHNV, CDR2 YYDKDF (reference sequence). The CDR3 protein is CATSRDTVTDTQYF. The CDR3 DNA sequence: TGTGCCACCAGCAGAGATACTGTCACAGATACGCAGTATTTT.

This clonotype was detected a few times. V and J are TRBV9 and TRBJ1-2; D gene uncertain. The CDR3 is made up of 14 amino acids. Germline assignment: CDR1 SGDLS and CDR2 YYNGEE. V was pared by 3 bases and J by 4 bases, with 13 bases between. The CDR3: CASSAVEEGYGYTF. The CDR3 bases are TGTGCCAGCAGCGCTGTGGAAGAGGGCTATGGCTACACCTTC. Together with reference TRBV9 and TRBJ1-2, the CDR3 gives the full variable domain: DSGVTQTPKHLITATGQRVTLRCSPRSGDLSVYWYQQSLDQGLQFLIQYYNGEERAKGNILERFSAQQFPDLHSELNLSSLELGDSALYFCASSAVEEGYGYTFGSGTRLTVV.

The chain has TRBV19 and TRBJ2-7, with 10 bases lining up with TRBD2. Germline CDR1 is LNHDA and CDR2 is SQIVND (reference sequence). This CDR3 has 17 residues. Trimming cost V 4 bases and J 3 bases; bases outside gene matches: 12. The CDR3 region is CASSKTPIAGGIYEQYF. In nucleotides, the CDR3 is TGTGCCAGTAGTAAGACCCCTATAGCGGGAGGAATCTACGAGCAGTACTTC.

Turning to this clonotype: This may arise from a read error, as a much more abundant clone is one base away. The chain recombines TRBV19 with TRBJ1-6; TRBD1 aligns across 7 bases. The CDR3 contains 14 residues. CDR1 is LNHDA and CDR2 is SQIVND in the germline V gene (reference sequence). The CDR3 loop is CVSSPDVRGTPLHF. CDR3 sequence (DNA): TGTGTCAGTAGCCCGGACGTCAGGGGGACACCCCTCCACTTT.

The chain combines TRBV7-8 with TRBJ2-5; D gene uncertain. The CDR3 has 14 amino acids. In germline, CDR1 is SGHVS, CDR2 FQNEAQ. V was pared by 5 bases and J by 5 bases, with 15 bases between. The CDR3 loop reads CASSHRSPIETQYF. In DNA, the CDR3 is TGTGCCAGCAGCCACCGATCCCCAATCGAGACCCAGTACTTC. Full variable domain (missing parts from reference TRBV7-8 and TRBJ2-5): GAGVSQSPRYKVAKRGQDVALRCDPISGHVSLFWYQQALGQGPEFLTYFQNEAQLDKSGLPSDRFFAERPEGSVSTLKIQRTQQEDSAVYLCASSHRSPIETQYFGPGTRLLVL.

In DNA, the CDR3 is TGTGCCAGCAGCCCCCGGGACAGGGGACGAGAAAAACTGTTTTTT. It encodes CASSPRDRGREKLFF. This chain uses TRBV11-3 with TRBJ1-4; 10 nucleotides align to TRBD1. After removal of 5 bases from V and 8 bases from J, the junction contained 8 bases not matched to a gene. Germline values: CDR1 SGHNT, CDR2 YENEEA. The CDR3 loop spans 15 amino acids.

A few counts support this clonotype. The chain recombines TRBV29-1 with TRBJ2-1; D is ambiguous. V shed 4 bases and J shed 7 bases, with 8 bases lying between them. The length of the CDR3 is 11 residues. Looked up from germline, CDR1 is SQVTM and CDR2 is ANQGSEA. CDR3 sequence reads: CSVVGGNEQFF. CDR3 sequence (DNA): TGCAGCGTTGTAGGTGGGAATGAGCAGTTCTTC.

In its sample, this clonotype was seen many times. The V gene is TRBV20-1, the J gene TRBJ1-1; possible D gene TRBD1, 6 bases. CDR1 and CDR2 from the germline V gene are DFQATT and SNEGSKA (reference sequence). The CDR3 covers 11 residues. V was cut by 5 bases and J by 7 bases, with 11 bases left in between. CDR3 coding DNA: TGCAGTGCTCAAAAACAGGGTGAAGCTTTCTTT. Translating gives CSAQKQGEAFF.

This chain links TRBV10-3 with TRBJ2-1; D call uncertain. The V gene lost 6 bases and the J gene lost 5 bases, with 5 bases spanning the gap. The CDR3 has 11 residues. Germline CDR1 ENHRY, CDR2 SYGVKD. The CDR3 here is CAISPDNEQFF. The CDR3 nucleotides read TGTGCCATCAGCCCCGACAATGAGCAGTTCTTC.

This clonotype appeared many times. The CDR3 DNA reads TGTGCCAGCAGCTTAAGGATTGGACAGGGAGGCGAGGAGCAGTTCTTC. This sequence encodes CASSLRIGQGGEEQFF. The rearrangement uses TRBV7-9 and TRBJ2-1, with 8 bases lining up with TRBD1. The germline gives CDR1 SEHNR, CDR2 FQNEAQ (reference sequence). The CDR3 totals 16 residues. V was clipped by 2 bases and J by 10 bases; unmatched bases: 13.

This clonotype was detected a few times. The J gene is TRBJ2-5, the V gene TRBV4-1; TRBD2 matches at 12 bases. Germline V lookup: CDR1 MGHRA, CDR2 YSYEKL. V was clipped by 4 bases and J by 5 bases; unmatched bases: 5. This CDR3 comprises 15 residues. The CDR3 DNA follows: TGCGCCAGCAGCCGGACTAGCGGGGAGGTGGAGACCCAGTACTTC. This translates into CASSRTSGEVETQYF.

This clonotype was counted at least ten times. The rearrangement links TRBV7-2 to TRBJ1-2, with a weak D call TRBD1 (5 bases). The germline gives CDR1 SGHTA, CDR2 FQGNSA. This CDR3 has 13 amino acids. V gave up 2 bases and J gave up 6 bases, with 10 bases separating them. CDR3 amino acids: CASSLQGLDGYTF. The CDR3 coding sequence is TGTGCCAGCAGCTTACAGGGACTTGATGGCTACACCTTC.

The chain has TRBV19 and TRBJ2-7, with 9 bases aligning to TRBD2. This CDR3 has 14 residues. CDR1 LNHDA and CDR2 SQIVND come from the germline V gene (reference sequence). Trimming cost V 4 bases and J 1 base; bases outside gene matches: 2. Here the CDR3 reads CASSSLAGSYEQYF. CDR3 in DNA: TGTGCCAGTAGTAGCCTAGCGGGATCCTACGAGCAGTACTTC.

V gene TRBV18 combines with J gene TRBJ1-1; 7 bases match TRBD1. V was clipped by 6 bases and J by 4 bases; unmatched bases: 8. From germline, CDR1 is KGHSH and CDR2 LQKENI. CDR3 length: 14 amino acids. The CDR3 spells CASSDRPGGTEAFF. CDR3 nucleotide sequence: TGTGCCAGCTCGGACAGGCCTGGGGGCACTGAAGCTTTCTTT.

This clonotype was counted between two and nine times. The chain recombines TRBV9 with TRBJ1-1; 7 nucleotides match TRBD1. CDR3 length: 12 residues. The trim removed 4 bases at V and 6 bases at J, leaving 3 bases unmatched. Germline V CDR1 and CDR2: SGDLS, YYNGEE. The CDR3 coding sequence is TGTGCCAGCAGCACTCAGGGGGCTGAAGCTTTCTTT. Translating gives CASSTQGAEAFF.

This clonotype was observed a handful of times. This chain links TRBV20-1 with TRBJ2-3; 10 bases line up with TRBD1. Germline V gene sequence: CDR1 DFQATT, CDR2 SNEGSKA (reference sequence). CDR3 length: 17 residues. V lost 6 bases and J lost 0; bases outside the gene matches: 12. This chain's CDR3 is CSAQGQGPEPSTDTQYF. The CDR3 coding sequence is TGCAGTGCCCAGGGACAGGGGCCGGAACCTAGCACAGATACGCAGTATTTT.

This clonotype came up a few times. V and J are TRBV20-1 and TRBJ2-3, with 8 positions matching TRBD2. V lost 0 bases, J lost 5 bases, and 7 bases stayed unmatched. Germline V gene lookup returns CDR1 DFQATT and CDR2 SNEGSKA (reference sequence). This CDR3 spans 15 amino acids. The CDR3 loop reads CSARDGGREGDTQYF. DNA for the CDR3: TGCAGTGCTAGAGACGGGGGACGGGAGGGAGATACGCAGTATTTT.

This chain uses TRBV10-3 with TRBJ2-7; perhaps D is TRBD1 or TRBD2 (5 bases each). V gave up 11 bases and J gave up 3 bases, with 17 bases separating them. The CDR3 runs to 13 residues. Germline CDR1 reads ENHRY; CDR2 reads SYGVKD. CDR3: CASRRGDSYEQYV. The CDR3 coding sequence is TGTGCCTCCCGTCGGGGTGACAGCTACGAGCAGTACGTC.

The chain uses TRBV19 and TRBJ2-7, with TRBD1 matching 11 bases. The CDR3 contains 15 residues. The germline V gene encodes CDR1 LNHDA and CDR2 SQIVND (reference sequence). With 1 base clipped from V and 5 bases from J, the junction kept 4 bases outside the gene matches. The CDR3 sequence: CASSIARDRGNEQYF. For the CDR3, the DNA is TGTGCCAGTAGTATAGCCCGGGACAGGGGGAACGAGCAGTACTTC.

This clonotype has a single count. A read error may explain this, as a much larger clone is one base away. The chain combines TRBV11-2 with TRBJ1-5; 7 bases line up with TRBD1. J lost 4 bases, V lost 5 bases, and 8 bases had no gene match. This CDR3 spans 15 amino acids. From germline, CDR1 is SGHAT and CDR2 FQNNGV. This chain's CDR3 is CASSPTGWENQPQHF. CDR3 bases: TGTGCCAGCAGCCCGACAGGGTGGGAAAATCAGCCCCAGCATTTT.